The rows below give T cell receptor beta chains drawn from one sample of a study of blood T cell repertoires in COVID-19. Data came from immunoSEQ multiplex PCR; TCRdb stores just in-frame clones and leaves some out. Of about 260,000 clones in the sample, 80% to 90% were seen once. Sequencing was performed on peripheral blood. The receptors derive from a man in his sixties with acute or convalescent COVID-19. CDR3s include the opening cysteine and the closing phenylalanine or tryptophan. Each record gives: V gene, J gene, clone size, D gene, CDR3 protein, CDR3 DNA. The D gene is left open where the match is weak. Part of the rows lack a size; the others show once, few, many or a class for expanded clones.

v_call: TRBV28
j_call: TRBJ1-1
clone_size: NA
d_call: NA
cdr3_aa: CASSPGVEAFF
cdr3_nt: TGTGCCAGCAGCCCAGGGGTAGAGGCTTTCTTT

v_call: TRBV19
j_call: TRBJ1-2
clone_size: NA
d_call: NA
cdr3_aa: CASSIGGRSYGYTF
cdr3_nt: TGTGCCAGTAGTATCGGGGGACGTAGCTATGGCTACACCTTC

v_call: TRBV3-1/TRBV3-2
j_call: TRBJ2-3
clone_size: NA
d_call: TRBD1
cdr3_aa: CASNPGQFRDTQYF
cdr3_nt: TGTGCCAGCAACCCGGGACAGTTCCGTGATACGCAGTATTTT

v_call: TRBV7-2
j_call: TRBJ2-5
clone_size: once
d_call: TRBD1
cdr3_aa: CASSLSGDSGETQYF
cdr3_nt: TGTGCCAGCAGCTTATCCGGGGACAGTGGAGAGACCCAGTACTTC

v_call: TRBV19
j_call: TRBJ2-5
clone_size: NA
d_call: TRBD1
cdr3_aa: CASSPAGTGGETQYF
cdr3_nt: TGTGCCAGTAGTCCCGCGGGGACAGGGGGTGAGACCCAGTACTTC

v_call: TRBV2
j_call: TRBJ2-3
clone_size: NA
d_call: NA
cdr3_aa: CASSEQQGPTYTQYF
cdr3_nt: TGTGCCAGCAGTGAACAACAGGGCCCAACATATACGCAGTATTTT

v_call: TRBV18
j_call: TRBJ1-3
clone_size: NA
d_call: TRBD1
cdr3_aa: CASSGDRDSGNTIYF
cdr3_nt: TGTGCCAGCTCAGGAGACAGGGACTCTGGAAACACCATATATTTT

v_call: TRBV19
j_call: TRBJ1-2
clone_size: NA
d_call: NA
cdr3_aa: CASSTGVNYGYTF
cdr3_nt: TGTGCCAGTAGCACGGGGGTTAACTATGGCTACACCTTC

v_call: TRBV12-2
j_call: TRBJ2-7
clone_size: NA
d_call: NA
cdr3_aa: CASRLAPKGHPISYEQYF
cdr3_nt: TGTGCAAGTCGCTTAGCGCCGAAGGGACACCCCATCTCCTACGAGCAGTACTTC

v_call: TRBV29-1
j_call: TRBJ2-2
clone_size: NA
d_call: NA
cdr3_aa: CSVAAGLSGELFF
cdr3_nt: TGCAGCGTTGCGGCAGGTCTCTCCGGGGAGCTGTTTTTT

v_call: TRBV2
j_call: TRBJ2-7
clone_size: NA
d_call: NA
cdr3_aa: CASSEEVAEYYEQYF
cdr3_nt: TGTGCCAGCAGTGAAGAAGTAGCGGAGTACTACGAGCAGTACTTC

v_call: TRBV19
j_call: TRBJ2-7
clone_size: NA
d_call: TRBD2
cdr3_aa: CASSTSGPYEQYF
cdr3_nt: TGTGCCAGTAGTACTAGCGGGCCTTACGAGCAGTACTTC

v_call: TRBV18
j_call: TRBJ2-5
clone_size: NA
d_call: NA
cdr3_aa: CASSPPVAETQYF
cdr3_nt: TGTGCCAGCTCACCCCCCGTCGCGGAGACCCAGTACTTC

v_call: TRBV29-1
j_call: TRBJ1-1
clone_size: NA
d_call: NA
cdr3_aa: CSVEDRRTEAFF
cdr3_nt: TGCAGCGTTGAAGACAGGCGCACTGAAGCTTTCTTT

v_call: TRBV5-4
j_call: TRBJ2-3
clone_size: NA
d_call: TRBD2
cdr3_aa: CASSFGHHGTSGRDTQYF
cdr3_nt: TGTGCCAGCAGCTTTGGACACCATGGGACTAGCGGGAGAGATACGCAGTATTTT

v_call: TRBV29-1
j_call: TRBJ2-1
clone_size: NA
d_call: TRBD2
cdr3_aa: CSAPRLAGGGSYNEQFF
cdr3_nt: TGCAGCGCCCCCCGACTAGCGGGAGGGGGCTCCTACAATGAGCAGTTCTTC

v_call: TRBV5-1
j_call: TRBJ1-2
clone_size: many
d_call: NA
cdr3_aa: CASSPDNNYGYTF
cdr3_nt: TGCGCCAGCAGCCCCGACAATAACTATGGCTACACCTTC

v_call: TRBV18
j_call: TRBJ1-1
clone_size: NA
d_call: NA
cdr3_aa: CASSGNSMNTEAFF
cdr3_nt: TGTGCCAGCTCCGGTAACAGCATGAACACTGAAGCTTTCTTT

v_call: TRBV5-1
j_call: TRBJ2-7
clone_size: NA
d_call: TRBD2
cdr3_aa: CASSTGTSGGLYEQYF
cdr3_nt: TGCGCCAGCAGCACCGGGACTAGCGGGGGCCTCTACGAGCAGTACTTC

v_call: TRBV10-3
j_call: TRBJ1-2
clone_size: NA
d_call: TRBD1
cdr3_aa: CAIRDRGGSYGYTF
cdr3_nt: TGTGCCATCAGGGACAGGGGTGGCTCCTATGGCTACACCTTC

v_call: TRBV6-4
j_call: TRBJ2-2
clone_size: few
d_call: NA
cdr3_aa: CASSASTEGTGELFF
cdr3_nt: TGTGCCAGCAGTGCCTCCACAGAGGGCACCGGGGAGCTGTTTTTT

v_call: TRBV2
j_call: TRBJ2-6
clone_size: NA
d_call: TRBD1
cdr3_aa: CASSKDRVGANVLTF
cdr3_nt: TGTGCCAGCAGTAAGGACAGGGTTGGGGCCAACGTCCTGACTTTC

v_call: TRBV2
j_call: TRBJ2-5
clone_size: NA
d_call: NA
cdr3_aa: CASRQGTQETQYF
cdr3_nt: TGTGCCAGCAGACAGGGCACCCAAGAGACCCAGTACTTC

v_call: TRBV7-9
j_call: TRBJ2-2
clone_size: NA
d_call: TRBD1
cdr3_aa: CASSPGTGNTGELFF
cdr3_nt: TGTGCCAGCAGCCCTGGGACAGGGAACACCGGGGAGCTGTTTTTT

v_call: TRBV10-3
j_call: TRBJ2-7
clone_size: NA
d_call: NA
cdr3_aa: CAISESLWGDYEQYF
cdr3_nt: TGTGCCATCAGTGAGTCGTTGTGGGGGGACTACGAGCAGTACTTC

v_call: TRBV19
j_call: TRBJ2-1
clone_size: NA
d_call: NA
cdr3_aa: CATLGRIEQFF
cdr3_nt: TGTGCCACCCTAGGCCGTATCGAGCAGTTCTTC

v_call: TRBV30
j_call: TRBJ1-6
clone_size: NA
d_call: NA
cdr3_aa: CAWAQGYNSPLHF
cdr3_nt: TGTGCCTGGGCACAGGGATATAATTCACCCCTCCACTTT

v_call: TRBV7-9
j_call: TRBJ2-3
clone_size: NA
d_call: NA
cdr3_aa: CASSSEADTQYF
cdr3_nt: TGTGCCAGCAGCTCAGAGGCAGATACGCAGTATTTT

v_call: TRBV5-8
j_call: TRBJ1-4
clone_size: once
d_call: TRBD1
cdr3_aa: CASTQGTARRNEKLFF
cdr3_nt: TGTGCCAGCACCCAGGGGACAGCCCGGAGGAATGAAAAACTGTTTTTT

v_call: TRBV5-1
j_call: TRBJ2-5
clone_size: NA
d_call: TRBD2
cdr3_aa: CASSVRTSGGLREETQYF
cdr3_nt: TGCGCCAGCAGCGTACGGACTAGCGGGGGCCTCAGAGAGGAGACCCAGTACTTC

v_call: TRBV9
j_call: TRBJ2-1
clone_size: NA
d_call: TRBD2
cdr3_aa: CASSVGGSYNEQFF
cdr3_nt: TGTGCCAGCAGCGTAGGCGGGAGCTACAATGAGCAGTTCTTC

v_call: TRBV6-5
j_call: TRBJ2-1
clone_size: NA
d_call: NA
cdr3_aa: CASSYSSFYNEQFF
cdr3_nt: TGTGCCAGCAGTTACTCGTCCTTTTACAATGAGCAGTTCTTC

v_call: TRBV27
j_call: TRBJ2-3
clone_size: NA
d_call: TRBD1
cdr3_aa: CASRDSTTDTQYF
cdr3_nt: TGTGCCAGCCGGGACAGCACCACAGATACGCAGTATTTT

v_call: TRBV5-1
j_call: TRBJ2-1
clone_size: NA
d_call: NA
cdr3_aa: CASSLRTDSYNEQFF
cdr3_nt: TGCGCCAGCAGCTTACGAACAGACTCCTACAATGAGCAGTTCTTC

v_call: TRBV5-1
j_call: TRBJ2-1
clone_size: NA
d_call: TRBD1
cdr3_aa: CASSLLTGGFNEQFF
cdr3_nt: TGCGCCAGCAGCTTGCTGACAGGGGGCTTTAATGAGCAGTTCTTC

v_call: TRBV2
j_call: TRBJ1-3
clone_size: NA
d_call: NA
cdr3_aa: CASSGQALNPGNTIYF
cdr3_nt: TGTGCCAGCAGTGGACAGGCCCTAAACCCTGGAAACACCATATATTTT